This T cell receptor (beta chain) was retrieved from a study of control samples from healthy donors and cancer patients. This clone was picked up a small number of times. Assay used: immunoSEQ multiplex PCR; TCRdb lists only in-frame clones, some missing. The sample contains 100,000 to 150,000 clones, approximately 93% of which appear only once. Trimming removed 3 bases at V and 3 bases at J, with 21 bases between. CDR1 is DFQATT and CDR2 is SNEGSKA in the germline V gene (reference sequence). The length of the CDR3 is 17 residues. The TCR sequence derives from a woman aged 18 to 35 in good health. This chain joins TRBV20-1 and TRBJ1-5; tentative D call: TRBD1 (5 bases). The sample was blood. CDR3 nucleotides: TGCAGTGCTAGTCGGGGGGGTTTCGGGAGGACCAATCAGCCCCAGCATTTT. It translates to CSASRGGFGRTNQPQHF.